Below, 13 T cell receptor beta chains from the same sample are listed, as sequenced in a study of beta chain features in type 1 diabetes. Study-level points and caveats: Type 1 diabetes patients had TCRB CDR3s that were shorter (moderately but significantly so) in all four CD4+ subsets.

No antigen is known for these receptors. Sequencing targeted expressed TCRB transcripts, as all isolated RNA had been reverse transcribed. The protocol was immunoSEQ multiplex PCR, while the TCRdb copy is restricted to in-frame clones and leaves out a portion. The sample lists a few hundred thousand clones, approximately 14% seen once, with 0.015% to 0.02% in the top ten. The sequencing sample was made of naive CD4+ T cells from blood. Every receptor here comes from a man in his thirties or forties with type 1 diabetes.

CDR3 nucleotides: TGTGCCTGGACCCCGGGACAGGGGCCAACTAATGAAAAACTGTTTTTT. It is translated as CAWTPGQGPTNEKLFF. J is TRBJ1-4 and V is TRBV30; 10 bases agree with TRBD1. Germline CDR1 is GTSNPN and CDR2 is SVGIG (reference sequence). The CDR3 contains 16 residues. The junction had 5 bases not matched to a gene; V was cut back by 4 bases and J by 0 bases.

This rearrangement joins TRBV5-1 to TRBJ2-7, with a tentative D call TRBD1 (6 bases). The CDR3 extends over 14 amino acids. V lost 4 bases and J 2 bases, leaving 13 bases between the germline ends. Germline V gene data show CDR1 as SGHRS and CDR2 as YFSETQ. The CDR3 region is CASSMEQGPYEQYF. The CDR3 nucleotides read TGCGCCAGCAGCATGGAGCAGGGGCCCTACGAGCAGTACTTC.

This clone was recorded a few times. The chain uses TRBV29-1 and TRBJ2-3; D is possibly TRBD2 (5 bases). This CDR3 comprises 13 residues. CDR1 SQVTM and CDR2 ANQGSEA come from the germline V gene. The V gene lost 0 bases and the J gene lost 5 bases, with 9 bases spanning the gap. DNA of the CDR3: TGCAGCGTTGAAGATCGGGGAAGAGATACGCAGTATTTT. Translation gives CSVEDRGRDTQYF.

This clone was observed a few times. The rearrangement joins TRBV2 to TRBJ1-2; 10 bases line up with TRBD1. Germline CDR1 is SNHLY and CDR2 is FYNNEI. Germline trimming cut 4 bases from V and 1 base from J; bases unmatched to any gene: 3. The CDR3 is made up of 15 amino acids. The CDR3 loop is CASSGDRGRNYGYTF. The CDR3 DNA reads as TGTGCCAGCAGTGGAGACAGGGGGCGTAACTATGGCTACACCTTC.

The chain employs TRBV30 and TRBJ1-4, with TRBD1 matching over 9 bases. Germline V CDR1 and CDR2: GTSNPN, SVGIG (reference sequence). The CDR3 covers 14 residues. V lost 6 bases and J lost 10; bases outside the gene matches: 12. The CDR3 nucleotides are TGTGCCTGCAAGGGGGGACAGGGTAGGCGAAAACTGTTTTTT. It yields the protein CACKGGQGRRKLFF.

This sequence joins TRBV9 and TRBJ1-5; 7 bases map to TRBD1. V lost 3 bases to trimming and J lost 5 bases; unmatched junction nucleotides: 8. Germline lookup yields CDR1 SGDLS and CDR2 YYNGEE. The length of the CDR3 is 15 residues. The CDR3 reads CASSGGQALDQPQHF. The DNA of the CDR3 is TGTGCCAGCAGCGGAGGACAGGCGTTGGATCAGCCCCAGCATTTT.

This clone came up a few times. The V and J genes are TRBV2 and TRBJ2-2; no definite D call. Germline CDR1 reads SNHLY; CDR2 reads FYNNEI. The CDR3 totals 14 residues. Trimming took 1 base from V and 6 from J, leaving 9 bases between them. CDR3: CASSEGRVPGELFF. The CDR3 DNA sequence: TGTGCCAGCAGTGAAGGCCGCGTCCCCGGGGAGCTGTTTTTT. The whole variable domain, filled in from reference TRBV2 and TRBJ2-2, reads EPEVTQTPSHQVTQMGQEVILRCVPISNHLYFYWYRQILGQKVEFLVSFYNNEISEKSEIFDDQFSVERPDGSNFTLKIRSTKLEDSAMYFCASSEGRVPGELFFGEGSRLTVL.

This clone was picked up a small number of times. The CDR3 DNA reads as TGTGCCAGCACCGGGACAGACAAGGGAGGCTACACCTTC. This gives the protein CASTGTDKGGYTF. The rearrangement uses TRBV2 and TRBJ1-2; TRBD1 aligns across 7 bases. Per the germline V gene, CDR1 is SNHLY and CDR2 is FYNNEI. V lost 7 bases to trimming and J lost 8 bases; unmatched junction nucleotides: 10. CDR3 size: 13 residues.

This clone has only a few counts. The rearrangement links TRBV12-5 to TRBJ1-5; D unclear. Germline V gene lookup returns CDR1 LGHNT and CDR2 FRNRAP. The CDR3 contains 12 residues. Trimming shortened V by 6 bases and J by 6 bases, and 9 bases separated the two germline ends. This CDR3 is CASGSLRQPQHF. In DNA form, the CDR3 reads TGTGCTAGTGGCTCCCTACGTCAGCCCCAGCATTTT. Together with reference TRBV12-5 and TRBJ1-5, the CDR3 gives the full variable domain: DARVTQTPRHKVTEMGQEVTMRCQPILGHNTVFWYRQTMMQGLELLAYFRNRAPLDDSGMPKDRFSAEMPDATLATLKIQPSEPRDSAVYFCASGSLRQPQHFGDGTRLSIL.

In this sample, this clone turned up a few times. The chain employs TRBV5-1 and TRBJ2-1, with 16 bases that match TRBD2. This CDR3 region has 18 residues. Per the germline V gene, CDR1 is SGHRS and CDR2 is YFSETQ. After removal of 4 bases from V and 4 bases from J, the junction contained 8 bases not matched to a gene. The CDR3 is CASSPAGTSGRGYNEQFF. The CDR3 DNA sequence: TGCGCCAGCAGCCCCGCCGGGACTAGCGGGAGGGGGTACAATGAGCAGTTCTTC. Based on the CDR3 plus reference TRBV5-1 and TRBJ2-1, the full variable domain is KAGVTQTPRYLIKTRGQQVTLSCSPISGHRSVSWYQQTPGQGLQFLFEYFSETQRNKGNFPGRFSGRQFSNSRSEMNVSTLELGDSALYLCASSPAGTSGRGYNEQFFGPGTRLTVL.

V usage is TRBV9 and J usage is TRBJ2-5, with 7 bases that match TRBD1. Per the germline V gene, CDR1 is SGDLS and CDR2 is YYNGEE. Trimming took 0 bases from V and 1 from J; bases not matched to a gene: 6. This CDR3 has 16 amino acids. CDR3 bases: TGTGCCAGCAGCGTAGCGAACCGGGACAGCCAAGAGACCCAGTACTTC. Translation: CASSVANRDSQETQYF.

The chain recombines TRBV6-1 with TRBJ2-1; no definite D call. In germline, CDR1 is MNHNS, CDR2 SASEGT. V lost 5 bases to trimming and J lost 0 bases, with 8 bases between them. CDR3 length: 14 amino acids. The CDR3 reads CASSSGGSYNEQFF. CDR3 sequence (DNA): TGTGCCAGCAGTTCCGGTGGCTCCTACAATGAGCAGTTCTTC.

In nucleotides, the CDR3 is TGCGCCAGCAGCTTGGCCCCCGGAGGCCAAGAGACCCAGTACTTC. As protein: CASSLAPGGQETQYF. This chain links TRBV5-1 with TRBJ2-5; perhaps TRBD2 as D (5 bases). CDR1 is SGHRS, CDR2 YFSETQ, per germline. This CDR3 spans 15 amino acids. V was shortened by 0 bases and J by 1 base, with 10 bases between the two germline ends.